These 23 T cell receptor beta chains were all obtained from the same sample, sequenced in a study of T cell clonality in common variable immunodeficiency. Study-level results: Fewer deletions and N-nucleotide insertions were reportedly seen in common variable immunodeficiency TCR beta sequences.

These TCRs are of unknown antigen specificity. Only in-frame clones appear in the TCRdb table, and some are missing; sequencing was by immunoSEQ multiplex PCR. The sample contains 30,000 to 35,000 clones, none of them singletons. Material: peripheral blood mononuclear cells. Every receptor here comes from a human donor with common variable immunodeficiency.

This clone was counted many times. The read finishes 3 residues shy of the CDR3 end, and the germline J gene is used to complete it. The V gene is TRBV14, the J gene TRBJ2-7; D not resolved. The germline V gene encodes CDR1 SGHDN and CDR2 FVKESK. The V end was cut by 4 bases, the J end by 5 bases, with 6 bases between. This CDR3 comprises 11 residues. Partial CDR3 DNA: TGTGCCAGCAGCCTTAGAAACGAG. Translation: CASSLRNE. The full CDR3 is CASSLRNEQYF.

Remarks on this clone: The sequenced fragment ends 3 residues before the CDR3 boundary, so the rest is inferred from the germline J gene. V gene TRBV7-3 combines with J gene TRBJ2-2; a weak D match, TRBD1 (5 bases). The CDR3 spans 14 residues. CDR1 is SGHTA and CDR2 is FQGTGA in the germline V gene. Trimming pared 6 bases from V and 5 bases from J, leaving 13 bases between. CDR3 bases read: TGTGCCAGCAGAGCCAGGGTGACAACCGGGGAG. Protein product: CASRARVTTGE. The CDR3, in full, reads CASRARVTTGELFF.

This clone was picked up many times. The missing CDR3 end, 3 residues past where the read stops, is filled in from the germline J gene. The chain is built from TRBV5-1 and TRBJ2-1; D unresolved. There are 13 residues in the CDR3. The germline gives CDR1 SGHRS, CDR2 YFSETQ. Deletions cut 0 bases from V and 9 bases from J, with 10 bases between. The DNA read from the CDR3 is TGCGCCAGCAGCTTGGCCGCGCAACCTGAG. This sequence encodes CASSLAAQPE. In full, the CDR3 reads CASSLAAQPEQFF.

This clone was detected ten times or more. CDR3 DNA (partial): TGTGCCAGTAGTATAATTGAGGGCGAG. Protein sequence: CASSIIEGE. The full CDR3 protein reads CASSIIEGEQYF. The rearrangement links TRBV19 to TRBJ2-7; maybe TRBD2 (5 bases). The CDR3 is cut off 3 residues early in the read; its end comes from the germline J gene. The V end lost 2 bases, the J end lost 6 bases, and 8 bases lay between the germline ends. CDR1 is LNHDA and CDR2 is SQIVND in the germline V gene (reference sequence). This CDR3 contains 12 residues.

CDR3 protein: CASSSRQGNTEAFF. Incomplete CDR3 DNA: TGCGCCAGCAGCTCCAGACAGGGGAACACTGAA. The chain links TRBV5-1 to TRBJ1-1; TRBD1 matches at 7 bases. The CDR3 end lies 3 residues beyond the end of the read and is filled in from the germline J gene. The length of the CDR3 is 14 residues. V lost 3 bases to trimming and J lost 1 base; unmatched junction nucleotides: 3. Per germline, CDR1 SGHRS and CDR2 YFSETQ.

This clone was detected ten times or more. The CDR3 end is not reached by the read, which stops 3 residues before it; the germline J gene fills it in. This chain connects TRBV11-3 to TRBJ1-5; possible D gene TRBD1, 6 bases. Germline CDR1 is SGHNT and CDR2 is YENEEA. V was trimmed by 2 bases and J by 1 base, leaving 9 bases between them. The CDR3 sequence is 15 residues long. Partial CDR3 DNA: TGTGCCAGCAGCTTAACAGGGTTGAGCAATCAGCCC. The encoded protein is CASSLTGLSNQP. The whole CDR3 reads CASSLTGLSNQPQHF. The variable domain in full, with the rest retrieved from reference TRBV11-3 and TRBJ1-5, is EAGVVQSPRYKIIEKKQPVAFWCNPISGHNTLYWYLQNLGQGPELLIRYENEEAVDDSQLPKDRFSAERLKGVDSTLKIQPAELGDSAVYLCASSLTGLSNQPQHFGDGTRLSIL.

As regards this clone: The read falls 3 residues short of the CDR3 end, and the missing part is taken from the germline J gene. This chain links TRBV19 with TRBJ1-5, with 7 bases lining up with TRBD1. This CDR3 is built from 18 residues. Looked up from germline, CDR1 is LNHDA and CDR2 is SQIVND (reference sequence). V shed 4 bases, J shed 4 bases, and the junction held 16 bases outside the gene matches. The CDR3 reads CASSTRRLVDRYNQPQHF. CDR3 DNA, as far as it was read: TGTGCCAGTAGTACCAGGCGCCTTGTGGACAGGTATAATCAGCCC.

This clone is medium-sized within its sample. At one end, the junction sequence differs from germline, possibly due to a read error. Incomplete CDR3 DNA: TGCGCCAGCAGCCCGGGGACAGGGGAAGAGACC. It yields the protein CASSPGTGEET. The full CDR3 is CASSPGTGEETQYF. The gene calls are TRBV4-2 and TRBJ2-5, with TRBD1 identical over 10 bases. The DNA ends 3 residues before the CDR3 does, and the rest of the CDR3 is filled in from the germline J gene. The CDR3 is 14 residues long. Germline V lookup: CDR1 LGHNA, CDR2 YNFKEQ.

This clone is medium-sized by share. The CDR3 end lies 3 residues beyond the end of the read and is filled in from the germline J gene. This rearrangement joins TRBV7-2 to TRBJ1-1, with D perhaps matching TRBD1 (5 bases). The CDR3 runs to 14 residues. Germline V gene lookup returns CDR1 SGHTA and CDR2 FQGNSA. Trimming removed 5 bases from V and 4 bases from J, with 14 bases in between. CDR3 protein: CASSHGRGGTEAFF. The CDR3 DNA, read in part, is TGTGCCAGCAGCCACGGGAGGGGAGGCACTGAA.

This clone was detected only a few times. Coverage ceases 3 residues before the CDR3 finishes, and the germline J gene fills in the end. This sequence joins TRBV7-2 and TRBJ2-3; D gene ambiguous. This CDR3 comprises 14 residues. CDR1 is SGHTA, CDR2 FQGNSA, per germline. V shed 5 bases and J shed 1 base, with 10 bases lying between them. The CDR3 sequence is CASSPDRGTDTQYF. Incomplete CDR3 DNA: TGTGCCAGCAGCCCAGACCGGGGCACAGATACG.

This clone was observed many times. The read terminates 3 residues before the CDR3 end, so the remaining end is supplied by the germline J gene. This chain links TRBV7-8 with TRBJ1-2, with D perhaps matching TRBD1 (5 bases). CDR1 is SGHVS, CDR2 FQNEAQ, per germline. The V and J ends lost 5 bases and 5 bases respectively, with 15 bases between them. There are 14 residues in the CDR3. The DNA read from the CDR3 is TGTGCCAGCAGCCGGACACCCCAGGGTTATGGC. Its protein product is CASSRTPQGYG. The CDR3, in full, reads CASSRTPQGYGYTF. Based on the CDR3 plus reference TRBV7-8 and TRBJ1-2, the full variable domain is GAGVSQSPRYKVAKRGQDVALRCDPISGHVSLFWYQQALGQGPEFLTYFQNEAQLDKSGLPSDRFFAERPEGSVSTLKIQRTQQEDSAVYLCASSRTPQGYGYTFGSGTRLTVV.

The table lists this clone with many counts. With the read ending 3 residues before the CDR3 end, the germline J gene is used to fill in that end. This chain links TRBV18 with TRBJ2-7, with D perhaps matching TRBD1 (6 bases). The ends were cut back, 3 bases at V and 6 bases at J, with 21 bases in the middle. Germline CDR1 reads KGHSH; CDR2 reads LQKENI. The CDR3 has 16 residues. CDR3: CASSPLGQSAEAEQYF. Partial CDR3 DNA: TGTGCCAGCTCACCGTTGGGACAATCCGCTGAGGCCGAG.

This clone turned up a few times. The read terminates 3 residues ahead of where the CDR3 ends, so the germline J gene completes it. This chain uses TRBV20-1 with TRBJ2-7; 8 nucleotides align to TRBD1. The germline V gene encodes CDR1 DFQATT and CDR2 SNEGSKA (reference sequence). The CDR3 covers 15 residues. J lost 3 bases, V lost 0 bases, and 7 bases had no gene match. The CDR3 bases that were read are TGCAGTGCTAGAGATGTGGGACAGGTTCACTACGAG. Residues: CSARDVGQVHYE. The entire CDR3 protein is CSARDVGQVHYEQYF.

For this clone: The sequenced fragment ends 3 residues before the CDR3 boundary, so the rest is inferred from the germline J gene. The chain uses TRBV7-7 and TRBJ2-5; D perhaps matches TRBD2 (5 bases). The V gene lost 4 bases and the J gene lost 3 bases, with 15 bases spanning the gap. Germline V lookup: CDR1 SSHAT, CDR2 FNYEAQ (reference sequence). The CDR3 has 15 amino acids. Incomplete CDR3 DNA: TGTGCCAGCAGCTCCACACTAGATTTCGAAGAGACC. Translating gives CASSSTLDFEET. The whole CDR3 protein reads CASSSTLDFEETQYF.

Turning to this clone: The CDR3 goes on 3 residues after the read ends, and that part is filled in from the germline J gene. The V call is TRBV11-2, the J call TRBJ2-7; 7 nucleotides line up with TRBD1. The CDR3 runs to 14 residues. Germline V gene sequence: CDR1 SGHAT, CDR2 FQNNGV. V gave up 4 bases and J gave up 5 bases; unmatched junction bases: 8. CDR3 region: CASSSGQALHEQYF. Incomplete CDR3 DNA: TGTGCCAGCAGCTCCGGACAGGCCCTCCACGAG.

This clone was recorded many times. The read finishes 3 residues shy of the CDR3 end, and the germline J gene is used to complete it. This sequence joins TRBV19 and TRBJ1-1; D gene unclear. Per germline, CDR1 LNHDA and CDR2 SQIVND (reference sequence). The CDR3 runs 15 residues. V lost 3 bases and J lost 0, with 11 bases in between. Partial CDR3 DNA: TGTGCCAGTAGTATGAGGGTAAGAATGAACACTGAA. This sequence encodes CASSMRVRMNTE. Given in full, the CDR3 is CASSMRVRMNTEAFF.

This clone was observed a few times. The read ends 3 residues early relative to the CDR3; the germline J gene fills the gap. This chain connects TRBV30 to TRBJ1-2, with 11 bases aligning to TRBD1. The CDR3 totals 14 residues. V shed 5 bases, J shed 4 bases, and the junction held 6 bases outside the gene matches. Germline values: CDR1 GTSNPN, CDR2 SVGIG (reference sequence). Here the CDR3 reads CAWHRTGGSYGYTF. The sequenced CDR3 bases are TGTGCCTGGCACCGGACAGGGGGCAGCTATGGC.

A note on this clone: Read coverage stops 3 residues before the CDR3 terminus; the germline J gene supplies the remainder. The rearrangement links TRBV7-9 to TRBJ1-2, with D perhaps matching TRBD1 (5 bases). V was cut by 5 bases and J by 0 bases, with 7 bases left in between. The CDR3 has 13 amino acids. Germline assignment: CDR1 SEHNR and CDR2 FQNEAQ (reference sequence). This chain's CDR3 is CASSTTANYGYTF. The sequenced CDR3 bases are TGTGCCAGCAGCACGACAGCTAACTATGGC.

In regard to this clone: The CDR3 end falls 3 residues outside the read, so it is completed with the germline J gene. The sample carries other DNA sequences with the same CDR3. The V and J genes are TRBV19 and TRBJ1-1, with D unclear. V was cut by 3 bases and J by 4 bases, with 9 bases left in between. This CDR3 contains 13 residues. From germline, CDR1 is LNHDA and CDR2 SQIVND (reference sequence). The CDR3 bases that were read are TGTGCCAGTAGTATCTTTGCAGGCACTGAA. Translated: CASSIFAGTE. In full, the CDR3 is CASSIFAGTEAFF.

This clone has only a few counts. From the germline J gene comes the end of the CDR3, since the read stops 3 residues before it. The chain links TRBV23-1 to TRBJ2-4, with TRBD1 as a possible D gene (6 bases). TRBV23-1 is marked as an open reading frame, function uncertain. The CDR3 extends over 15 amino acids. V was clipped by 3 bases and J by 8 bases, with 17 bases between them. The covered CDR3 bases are TGCGCCAGCAGTCAGCCCCACAGGGTAAATTACATT. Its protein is CASSQPHRVNYI. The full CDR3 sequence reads CASSQPHRVNYIQYF.

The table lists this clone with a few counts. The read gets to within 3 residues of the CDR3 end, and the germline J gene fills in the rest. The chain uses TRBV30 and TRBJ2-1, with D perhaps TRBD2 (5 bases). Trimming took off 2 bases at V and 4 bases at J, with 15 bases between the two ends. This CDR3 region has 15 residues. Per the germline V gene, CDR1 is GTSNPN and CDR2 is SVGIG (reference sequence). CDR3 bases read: TGTGCCTGGAGTATAGGTGGCGGGTTGTACAATGAG. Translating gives CAWSIGGGLYNE. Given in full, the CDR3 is CAWSIGGGLYNEQFF.

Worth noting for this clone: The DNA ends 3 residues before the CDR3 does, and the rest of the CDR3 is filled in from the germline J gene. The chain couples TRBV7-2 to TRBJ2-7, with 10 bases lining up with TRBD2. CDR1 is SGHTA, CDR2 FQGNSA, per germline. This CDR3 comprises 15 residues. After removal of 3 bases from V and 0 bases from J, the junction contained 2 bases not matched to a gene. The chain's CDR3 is CASSFRLAGSYEQYF. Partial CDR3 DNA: TGTGCCAGCAGCTTTAGACTAGCGGGCTCCTACGAG. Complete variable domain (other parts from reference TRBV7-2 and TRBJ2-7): GAGVSQSPSNKVTEKGKDVELRCDPISGHTALYWYRQSLGQGLEFLIYFQGNSAPDKSGLPSDRFSAERTGGSVSTLTIQRTQQEDSAVYLCASSFRLAGSYEQYFGPGTRLTVT.

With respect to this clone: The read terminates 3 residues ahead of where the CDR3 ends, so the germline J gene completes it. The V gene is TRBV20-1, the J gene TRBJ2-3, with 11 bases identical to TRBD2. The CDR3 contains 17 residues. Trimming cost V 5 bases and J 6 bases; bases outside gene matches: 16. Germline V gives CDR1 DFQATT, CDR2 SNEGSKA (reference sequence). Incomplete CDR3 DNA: TGCAGTGCTCTTACTCCGGGACTAGCGGTTGGGGCGGATACG. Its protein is CSALTPGLAVGADT. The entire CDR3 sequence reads CSALTPGLAVGADTQYF.